Following are 5 T cell receptor beta chains from one sample sequenced in a study of somatic mutations in cytotoxic T cells in rheumatoid arthritis. This table comes from immunoSEQ multiplex PCR, and its TCRdb copy is limited to in-frame clones, with some not included. The table shows 15,000 to 20,000 clones, with almost 85% occurring only once. The sequenced sample consisted of CD8+ T cells sorted from blood. The receptors derive from a woman aged 50 to 60 in good health.

This chain joins TRBV27 and TRBJ1-2, with D hard to call. Trimming removed 6 bases from V and 2 bases from J, with 13 bases in between. Germline values: CDR1 MNHEY, CDR2 SMNVEV (reference sequence). The CDR3 sequence is 14 residues long. CDR3 in amino acids: CASSPRSPNYGYTF. CDR3 sequence (DNA): TGTGCCAGCAGCCCTAGATCCCCCAACTATGGCTACACCTTC.

This chain uses TRBV4-1 with TRBJ2-7, with 9 bases identical to TRBD1. CDR3 length: 16 residues. Per the germline V gene, CDR1 is MGHRA and CDR2 is YSYEKL. Trimming at V came to 0 bases and at J to 4 bases, leaving 7 bases not matched to a gene. CDR3: CASSQEGTGGSYEQYF. The CDR3 bases are TGCGCCAGCAGCCAAGAGGGAACAGGGGGCTCGTACGAGCAGTACTTC.

The V and J genes are TRBV9 and TRBJ2-1; a possible D gene is TRBD2 (7 bases). This CDR3 contains 15 residues. Trimming stripped 0 bases from V and 1 base from J, with 8 bases between. In germline, CDR1 is SGDLS, CDR2 YYNGEE. CDR3 bases: TGTGCCAGCAGCGTAGAGGGGGGGTCCTACAATGAGCAGTTCTTC. This translates into CASSVEGGSYNEQFF.

This chain uses TRBV4-2 with TRBJ2-3; 7 bases fit TRBD1. The CDR3 sequence is 17 residues long. Per germline, CDR1 LGHNA and CDR2 YNFKEQ. V shed 1 base, J shed 2 bases, and the junction held 9 bases outside the gene matches. The CDR3 protein is CASSQGGQATSTDTQYF. The CDR3 DNA follows: TGTGCCAGCAGCCAAGGAGGACAGGCCACTTCCACAGATACGCAGTATTTT.

V and J are TRBV5-1 and TRBJ2-1; TRBD2 might be the D (5 bases). CDR1 is SGHRS and CDR2 is YFSETQ in the germline V gene. V lost 4 bases and J 9 bases, leaving 17 bases between the germline ends. The CDR3 contains 14 residues. DNA for the CDR3: TGCGCCAGCAGCCCGTACGGACTTGGTGGTGAGCAGTTCTTC. It translates to CASSPYGLGGEQFF.